These 19 T cell receptor beta chains came from one sample sequenced in a study of long-term antiretroviral therapy in people with HIV. The assay, immunoSEQ v3.0, was run at survey level. Method: immunoSEQ multiplex PCR; TCRdb's copy keeps in-frame clones and lacks some. The table shows approximately 34,000 clones, with roughly four fifths occurring only once. Sequenced here: unsorted PBMCs, sampled 1 year after starting antiretroviral therapy. The receptors stem from a man between 18 and 29 years old with HIV.

The CDR3 loop is CASSYTLAGVLAGEQFF. The CDR3 DNA follows: TGTGCCAGCAGTTATACGCTGGCGGGGGTCTTGGCTGGAGAGCAGTTCTTC. The chain links TRBV27 to TRBJ2-1; 7 bases line up with TRBD2. The CDR3 length is 17 residues. The trim removed 4 bases at V and 10 bases at J, leaving 19 bases unmatched. Germline V lookup: CDR1 MNHEY, CDR2 SMNVEV (reference sequence).

The gene calls are TRBV5-8 and TRBJ1-2; D perhaps matches TRBD1 (5 bases). The germline V and J ends were trimmed by 1 base and 2 bases, with 18 bases remaining between them. The CDR3 runs to 17 residues. Per germline, CDR1 SGHTS and CDR2 YDEGEE. CDR3 loop: CASSLRVTEAHNYGYTF. The CDR3 region has the DNA TGTGCCAGCAGCTTGAGAGTGACAGAAGCTCACAACTATGGCTACACCTTC. Supplemented by reference TRBV5-8 and TRBJ1-2, the full variable domain reads EAGVTQSPTHLIKTRGQQATLRCSPISGHTSVYWYQQALGLGLQFLLWYDEGEERNRGNFPPRFSGRQFPNYSSELNVNALELEDSALYLCASSLRVTEAHNYGYTFGSGTRLTVV.

This clone occurred once. This chain uses TRBV21-1 with TRBJ2-2; TRBD2 is taken as the D call from the table, unchecked against the DNA. TRBV21-1 is listed as a pseudogene. This CDR3 is built from 15 residues. CDR3 in DNA: TGTGCCAGCAGTTCCTTCGGGGATACCCTCGGGGAGCTGTTTTTT. The encoded protein is CASSSFGDTLGELFF.

This rearrangement joins TRBV6-5 to TRBJ1-2; D uncertain. Looked up from germline, CDR1 is MNHEY and CDR2 is SVGAGI. V was cut by 0 bases and J by 4 bases, with 9 bases left in between. This CDR3 is built from 14 residues. CDR3 DNA sequence: TGTGCCAGCAGTTACTCGTCTACAGCCTATGGCTACACCTTC. It specifies CASSYSSTAYGYTF.

This chain joins TRBV4-1 and TRBJ1-1, with TRBD1 matching 10 bases. V was pared by 4 bases and J by 7 bases, with 9 bases of the junction left unmatched. The germline gives CDR1 MGHRA, CDR2 YSYEKL. The CDR3 runs to 15 residues. This chain's CDR3 is CASSLTGTGVGEAFF. The CDR3 DNA reads TGCGCCAGCAGCCTTACCGGGACAGGGGTCGGTGAAGCTTTCTTT.

The chain recombines TRBV6-5 with TRBJ2-5, with D tentatively TRBD2 (6 bases). With the DNA end fitting TRBJ2-7 better, the J assignment may be wrong. CDR1 is MNHEY and CDR2 is SVGAGI in the germline V gene. The CDR3 sequence is 14 residues long. The CDR3 DNA sequence: TGTGCCAGCAGTTACCGGGAGAGCTCCTACGAGCAGTACTTC. Translation gives CASSYRESSYEQYF.

The V and J genes are TRBV11-2 and TRBJ2-7; TRBD1 aligns across 9 bases. Germline loops: CDR1 SGHAT, CDR2 FQNNGV. The CDR3 is made up of 14 amino acids. V shed 4 bases and J 5 bases; nucleotides not matched to a gene: 6. For the CDR3, the DNA is TGTGCCAGCAGCTCCGGGACAGGGATTGACGAGCAGTACTTC. It encodes CASSSGTGIDEQYF.

This chain joins TRBV13 and TRBJ2-1; TRBD1 agrees at 10 bases. This CDR3 is built from 14 residues. Germline CDR1 and CDR2: PRHDT and FYEKMQ (reference sequence). Losses at the gene ends were 5 bases for V and 9 bases for J; bases not matched to a gene: 7. CDR3 region: CASSHGTGVGEQFF. DNA for the CDR3: TGTGCCAGCAGCCACGGGACAGGGGTGGGTGAGCAGTTCTTC.

V usage is TRBV27 and J usage is TRBJ2-7, with 11 bases matching TRBD1. Germline V gene data show CDR1 as MNHEY and CDR2 as SMNVEV (reference sequence). The CDR3 is made up of 18 amino acids. Trimming at V came to 0 bases and at J to 3 bases, leaving 10 bases not matched to a gene. CDR3: CASSLSQGSGTGGYEQYF. CDR3 sequence (DNA): TGTGCCAGCAGTTTATCTCAGGGGTCTGGGACAGGGGGCTACGAGCAGTACTTC.

The chain has TRBV7-3 and TRBJ1-3, with D uncertain. V was clipped by 5 bases and J by 1 base, with 15 bases between them. There are 16 residues in the CDR3. Per germline, CDR1 SGHTA and CDR2 FQGTGA. Here the CDR3 DNA reads TGTGCCAGCAGCCCCGCCCCACAGATTTCTGGAAACACCATATATTTT. Encoded protein: CASSPAPQISGNTIYF.

This clone came up once. V and J are TRBV7-9 and TRBJ1-1; D call uncertain. Per the germline V gene, CDR1 is SEHNR and CDR2 is FQNEAQ (reference sequence). Between the trimmed V and J ends, which lost 0 bases and 1 base, there was a span of 9 bases. The CDR3 covers 15 residues. The CDR3 here is CASSLAGLQNTEAFF. CDR3 coding DNA: TGTGCCAGCAGCTTAGCGGGCTTACAGAACACTGAAGCTTTCTTT. Combining the CDR3 with reference TRBV7-9 and TRBJ1-1 gives the whole variable domain DTGVSQNPRHKITKRGQNVTFRCDPISEHNRLYWYRQTLGQGPEFLTYFQNEAQLEKSRLLSDRFSAERPKGSFSTLEIQRTEQGDSAMYLCASSLAGLQNTEAFFGQGTRLTVV.

The chain is built from TRBV5-1 and TRBJ2-7; D gene uncertain. Germline CDR1 SGHRS, CDR2 YFSETQ. The V end lost 1 base, the J end lost 3 bases, and 5 bases lay between the germline ends. This CDR3 comprises 12 residues. Here the CDR3 reads CASSLNSYEQYF. The CDR3 DNA sequence: TGCGCCAGCAGCTTGAACAGCTACGAGCAGTACTTC.

The chain links TRBV9 to TRBJ1-1; D remains unclear. The germline V gene has CDR1 SGDLS and CDR2 YYNGEE. The CDR3 contains 13 residues. Between the trimmed V and J ends, which lost 5 bases and 0 bases, there was a span of 8 bases. CDR3 in amino acids: CASSFDLNTEAFF. The CDR3 nucleotides read TGTGCCAGCAGTTTCGACCTGAACACTGAAGCTTTCTTT.

J is TRBJ2-1 and V is TRBV5-1, with 7 nucleotides matching TRBD2. The CDR3 is 15 residues long. With V trimmed by 0 bases and J by 4 bases, 4 bases remained unmatched. Germline CDR1 and CDR2: SGHRS and YFSETQ. This CDR3 is CASSLGGSKYNEQFF. The CDR3 DNA reads TGCGCCAGCAGCTTGGGCGGGAGTAAGTACAATGAGCAGTTCTTC.

The chain combines TRBV7-9 with TRBJ2-1; 11 bases fit TRBD2. The germline gives CDR1 SEHNR, CDR2 FQNEAQ (reference sequence). The CDR3 consists of 15 residues. The J segment lost 6 bases and the V segment lost 1 base, leaving 2 bases of the junction unmatched. The CDR3 is CASSLGTSGRNEQFF. The CDR3, as DNA: TGTGCCAGCAGCTTAGGGACTAGCGGGCGCAATGAGCAGTTCTTC.

V usage is TRBV6-5 and J usage is TRBJ1-1; D call uncertain. This CDR3 contains 15 residues. V lost 7 bases to trimming and J lost 0 bases, with 15 bases between them. CDR1 and CDR2 from the germline V gene are MNHEY and SVGAGI. CDR3 residues: CASNPLPDMNTEAFF. In DNA, the CDR3 is TGTGCCAGCAATCCTCTCCCCGACATGAACACTGAAGCTTTCTTT.

This sequence joins TRBV9 and TRBJ2-4, with D unclear. Looked up from germline, CDR1 is SGDLS and CDR2 is YYNGEE. CDR3 length equals 13 residues. Trimming removed 5 bases from V and 7 bases from J, with 13 bases in between. CDR3 bases: TGTGCCAGCAGTCTGAATCTGGGGAACATTCAGTACTTC. Translation: CASSLNLGNIQYF.

This rearrangement joins TRBV5-1 to TRBJ2-7; 7 positions match TRBD1. The germline V gene has CDR1 SGHRS and CDR2 YFSETQ. The ends lost 2 bases at V and 4 bases at J; junction bases unmatched: 3. CDR3 length: 13 amino acids. The CDR3 loop is CASSFGTDYEQYF. The CDR3 nucleotides read TGCGCCAGCAGCTTTGGGACAGATTACGAGCAGTACTTC.

The chain uses TRBV4-1 and TRBJ1-4; possibly TRBD1 for D (5 bases). Germline CDR1 reads MGHRA; CDR2 reads YSYEKL. The CDR3 has 16 residues. The germline V and J ends were trimmed by 2 bases and 5 bases, with 15 bases remaining between them. CDR3 sequence: CASSQPWQGQNEKLFF. The CDR3 bases are TGCGCCAGCAGCCAACCCTGGCAGGGCCAAAATGAAAAACTGTTTTTT.